Shown below are 14 T cell receptor beta chains from a single sample sequenced in a study of blood T cell repertoires in COVID-19. The protocol was immunoSEQ multiplex PCR, while the TCRdb copy is restricted to in-frame clones and leaves out a portion. The sample lists 450,000 to 500,000 clones, about 85% occurring once. Sequencing was performed on PBMCs or T cells enriched from blood (not recorded which). The receptors were gathered from a woman aged 60 to 75 who had recovered from COVID-19.

The chain joins TRBV27 to TRBJ2-1; tentative D call: TRBD2 (6 bases). The V gene lost 11 bases and the J gene lost 1 base, with 12 bases spanning the gap. CDR1 is MNHEY, CDR2 SMNVEV, per germline (reference sequence). The CDR3 loop spans 13 amino acids. The CDR3 loop is CAGAGPSYNEQFF. In DNA form, the CDR3 reads TGTGCCGGAGCGGGTCCTTCCTACAATGAGCAGTTCTTC.

The genes are TRBV5-8 and TRBJ2-4; 7 bases are a match to TRBD1. Germline V gives CDR1 SGHTS, CDR2 YDEGEE. With 2 bases clipped from V and 5 bases from J, the junction kept 4 bases outside the gene matches. The CDR3 sequence is 14 residues long. CDR3 amino acids: CASSFSDRENIQYF. CDR3 nucleotide sequence: TGTGCCAGCAGCTTTTCCGACAGGGAAAACATTCAGTACTTC.

The chain combines TRBV10-3 with TRBJ1-1; 7 bases agree with TRBD1. The CDR3 contains 13 residues. Losses at the gene ends were 6 bases for V and 1 base for J; bases not matched to a gene: 2. CDR1 and CDR2 from the germline V gene are ENHRY and SYGVKD. The CDR3, as DNA: TGTGCCATCAGGACAGGGCAGAACACTGAAGCTTTCTTT. Protein sequence: CAIRTGQNTEAFF.

V gene TRBV6-4 combines with J gene TRBJ1-4; possible D gene TRBD1, 5 bases. The V gene's germline CDR1 is MRHNA and CDR2 SNTAGT. This CDR3 has 17 residues. The ends were cut back, 10 bases at V and 7 bases at J, with 28 bases in the middle. Here the CDR3 DNA reads TGTGCCATCCCCAAAGGAAACATCGACTCAGGGTGTGAAAAACTGTTTTTT. Residues: CAIPKGNIDSGCEKLFF.

The chain recombines TRBV5-1 with TRBJ2-3, with 8 nucleotides matching TRBD1. CDR1 and CDR2 (germline): SGHRS, YFSETQ. V lost 8 bases, J lost 2 bases, and 7 bases stayed unmatched. The CDR3 loop spans 14 amino acids. This CDR3 is CASGTGPPTDTQYF. CDR3 DNA sequence: TGCGCCAGTGGGACAGGACCCCCCACAGATACGCAGTATTTT.

The DNA for the CDR3 is TGTGCCAGCAGTCCCACGGGACTAGCGGGGGGCACAGATACGCAGTATTTT. It translates to CASSPTGLAGGTDTQYF. J is TRBJ2-3 and V is TRBV6-6; 14 nucleotides agree with TRBD2. Germline values: CDR1 MNHNY, CDR2 SVGAGI (reference sequence). The V and J ends lost 5 bases and 1 base, in that order; junction bases with no gene match: 5. The CDR3 is 17 amino acids.

The genes are TRBV19 and TRBJ1-2; weak D call: TRBD1 (6 bases). Trimming removed 5 bases from V and 6 bases from J, with 13 bases in between. CDR3 size: 13 residues. In germline, CDR1 is LNHDA, CDR2 SQIVND (reference sequence). The chain's CDR3 is CASSAQGTDGYTF. CDR3 DNA: TGTGCCAGTAGTGCCCAGGGGACGGATGGCTACACCTTC.

CDR3 sequence (DNA): TGTGCCACGAGCGCGACAGGACTTAGCAATCAGCCCCAGCATTTT. This encodes CATSATGLSNQPQHF. The rearrangement uses TRBV24-1 and TRBJ1-5, with TRBD1 as a possible D gene (6 bases). Trimming took 10 bases from V and 0 from J, leaving 15 bases between them. The V gene's germline CDR1 is KGHDR and CDR2 SFDVKD. The CDR3 is 15 residues long.

The J gene is TRBJ1-4, the V gene TRBV9; no reliable D call. The CDR3 is 14 amino acids. V was cut by 3 bases and J by 0 bases, with 6 bases left in between. The germline V gene has CDR1 SGDLS and CDR2 YYNGEE. CDR3 in DNA: TGTGCCAGCAGCGCCTCAGCAACTAATGAAAAACTGTTTTTT. Translation gives CASSASATNEKLFF. The full variable domain, with the rest looked up from reference TRBV9 and TRBJ1-4, is DSGVTQTPKHLITATGQRVTLRCSPRSGDLSVYWYQQSLDQGLQFLIQYYNGEERAKGNILERFSAQQFPDLHSELNLSSLELGDSALYFCASSASATNEKLFFGSGTQLSVL.

This clone was seen once. The gene calls are TRBV5-1 and TRBJ2-3; 7 bases match TRBD2. V was clipped by 4 bases and J by 4 bases; unmatched bases: 6. Germline CDR1 SGHRS, CDR2 YFSETQ. The CDR3 extends over 14 amino acids. For the CDR3, the DNA is TGCGCCAGCAGCCCGGGGACTATACCAGATACGCAGTATTTT. The encoded protein is CASSPGTIPDTQYF.

This chain uses TRBV5-4 with TRBJ2-5; D perhaps matches TRBD2 (6 bases). Trimming took off 2 bases at V and 1 base at J, with 15 bases between the two ends. The germline V gene encodes CDR1 SGHNT and CDR2 YYREEE (reference sequence). This CDR3 contains 16 residues. CDR3 nucleotides: TGTGCCAGCAGCTTCCGCTATTTGACTAGCCAAGAGACCCAGTACTTC. It yields the protein CASSFRYLTSQETQYF.

The chain carries TRBV28 and TRBJ2-2; tentatively, D is TRBD2 (6 bases). This CDR3 contains 14 residues. Per germline, CDR1 MDHEN and CDR2 SYDVKM. Between the trimmed V and J ends, which lost 7 bases and 3 bases, there was a span of 12 bases. DNA of the CDR3: TGTGCCAGCACAGGGCAGCGGGACACCGGGGAGCTGTTTTTT. It specifies CASTGQRDTGELFF.

The chain carries TRBV12-5 and TRBJ1-4, with 7 bases fitting TRBD1. Germline CDR1 LGHNT, CDR2 FRNRAP. The junction had 6 bases not matched to a gene; V was cut back by 4 bases and J by 10 bases. The CDR3 is 13 amino acids. The CDR3 DNA is TGTGCTAGTGGTTCAGTCAACAGGGGAAAACTGTTTTTT. Translating it yields CASGSVNRGKLFF.

V is TRBV2 and J is TRBJ1-6; no definite D call. V was cut by 3 bases and J by 0 bases, with 6 bases left in between. There are 15 residues in the CDR3. Germline CDR1 reads SNHLY; CDR2 reads FYNNEI. The CDR3, as DNA: TGTGCCAGCAGTGAGCGGAGCTCCTATAATTCACCCCTCCACTTT. Protein product: CASSERSSYNSPLHF.